This T cell receptor (beta chain) was recovered during a study of T cells in Graves' hyperthyroidism and ophthalmopathy. Across 18 months, stable Graves' hyperthyroidism was marked by no progression to ophthalmopathy. Pregnant or lactating patients were excluded, as were those with uncontrolled infection or other autoimmune disease. Amplified TCR beta CDR3 regions derived from RNA transcripts. RT-PCR in the first round (using the HTBI primer set) targeted the TCR CDR3. TCRdb ran MiXCR on the multiplex PCR reads and lists one entry per CDR3 protein. Seen here are a few hundred thousand distinct CDR3 sequences, roughly 46% observed once, and the top ten hold approximately 7.5%. This clonotype was detected ten times or more. Its antigen is unknown. Trimming pared 4 bases from V and 4 bases from J, leaving 5 bases between. Per germline, CDR1 SGHVS and CDR2 FNYEAQ. This CDR3 is built from 12 residues. Findings and caveats of the study: Stable hyperthyroidism was told apart from ophthalmopathy by a model built on 13 V-J features. Most clonotypes expanded in the thyroid (above 0.001) were also present in blood.

The sample was peripheral blood or thyroid tissue (not recorded which). The chain carries TRBV7-6 and TRBJ1-3; D is undetermined. This TCR derives from a woman aged 18-35 years with Graves' hyperthyroidism. The CDR3 loop is CASSSGGNTIYF. The CDR3 coding sequence is TGTGCCAGCAGCTCGGGAGGAAACACCATATATTTT.